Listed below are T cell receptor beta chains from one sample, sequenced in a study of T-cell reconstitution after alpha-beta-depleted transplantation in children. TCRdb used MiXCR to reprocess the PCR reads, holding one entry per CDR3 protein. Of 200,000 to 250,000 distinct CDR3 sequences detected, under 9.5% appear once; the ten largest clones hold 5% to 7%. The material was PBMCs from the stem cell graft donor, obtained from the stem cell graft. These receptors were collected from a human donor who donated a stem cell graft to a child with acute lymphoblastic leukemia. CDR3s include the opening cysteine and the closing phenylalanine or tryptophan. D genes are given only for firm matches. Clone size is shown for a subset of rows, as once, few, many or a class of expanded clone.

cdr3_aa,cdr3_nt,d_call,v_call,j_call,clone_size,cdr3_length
CASRLLTYNSPLHF,TGTGCCAGCAGGTTACTGACCTATAATTCACCCCTCCACTTT,.,TRBV12-3/TRBV12-4,TRBJ1-6,.,14
CASSLVSGLGPDTQYF,TGTGCCAGCAGCTTAGTTTCAGGACTAGGGCCAGATACGCAGTATTTT,TRBD2,TRBV7-2,TRBJ2-3,.,16
CASSQVPGSDREKLFF,TGCGCCAGCAGCCAAGTCCCCGGGTCGGATCGCGAAAAACTGTTTTTT,.,TRBV4-1,TRBJ1-4,.,16
CASSFFGLNTEAFF,TGTGCCAGCAGTTTTTTTGGGCTGAACACTGAAGCTTTCTTT,.,TRBV12-3/TRBV12-4,TRBJ1-1,many,14
CASSSSLNEQYF,TGTGCCAGCAGTTCCAGTCTGAACGAGCAGTACTTC,.,TRBV27,TRBJ2-7,few,12
CASTFLGGGELFF,TGTGCCAGCACTTTCCTAGGTGGCGGGGAGCTGTTTTTT,.,TRBV27,TRBJ2-2,.,13
CASKGVANTEAFF,TGTGCCAGCAAGGGGGTAGCGAACACTGAAGCTTTCTTT,.,TRBV2,TRBJ1-1,few,13
CASSADSYQPQHF,TGTGCCAGCAGTGCGGACAGTTATCAGCCCCAGCATTTT,.,TRBV27,TRBJ1-5,.,13
CSVEGRSGNTIYF,TGCAGCGTTGAAGGTCGCTCTGGAAACACCATATATTTT,.,TRBV29-1,TRBJ1-3,.,13
CASSYREGTEAFF,TGCGCCAGCAGCTACCGCGAGGGCACTGAAGCTTTCTTT,.,TRBV5-1,TRBJ1-1,many,13
CASSYVRRNGYTF,TGTGCCAGCAGTTATGTTCGACGGAACGGCTACACCTTC,.,TRBV6-5,TRBJ1-2,few,13
CASSLLDNAEAFF,TGTGCCAGCAGCTTGTTGGATAACGCTGAAGCTTTCTTT,.,TRBV5-5,TRBJ1-1,.,13
CATSDAGQGKGEKLFF,TGTGCCACCAGTGATGCGGGACAGGGCAAGGGTGAAAAACTGTTTTTT,TRBD1,TRBV24-1,TRBJ1-4,many,16
CAIDGGFPDEQYF,TGTGCCATCGACGGCGGGTTTCCGGACGAGCAGTACTTC,.,TRBV10-3,TRBJ2-7,.,13
CASSFEETQYF,TGTGCCAGCAGTTTTGAAGAGACCCAGTACTTC,.,TRBV12-3/TRBV12-4,TRBJ2-5,many,11
CASSQLLDRITDTQYF,TGCGCCAGCAGCCAACTCTTAGACCGTATCACAGATACGCAGTATTTT,.,TRBV4-3,TRBJ2-3,few,16
CASSDYQDRSPLHF,TGTGCCAGCAGTGACTACCAGGACAGATCACCCCTCCACTTT,.,TRBV12-3/TRBV12-4,TRBJ1-6,many,14
CASSFHQGAEGNQPQHF,TGTGCCAGCAGTTTTCACCAGGGGGCCGAGGGCAATCAGCCCCAGCATTTT,TRBD1,TRBV12-3/TRBV12-4,TRBJ1-5,many,17
CASSQEVLAGRNEQFF,TGTGCCAGCAGCCAAGAGGTACTAGCGGGCCGAAATGAGCAGTTCTTC,TRBD2,TRBV4-2,TRBJ2-1,many,16
CASSIARGVGTNEQFF,TGTGCCAGTAGTATAGCTAGGGGGGTAGGTACGAATGAGCAGTTCTTC,.,TRBV19,TRBJ2-1,many,16
CSARLVYEQYF,TGCAGTGCTCGGTTGGTTTACGAGCAGTACTTC,.,TRBV20-1,TRBJ2-7,many,11
CAVPGQRSGEQFF,TGTGCCGTTCCGGGACAGCGATCGGGTGAGCAGTTCTTC,TRBD1,TRBV10-3,TRBJ2-1,medium-sized,13
CAAGSETQYF,TGTGCCGCCGGAAGTGAGACCCAGTACTTC,.,TRBV6-6,TRBJ2-5,.,10
CSAKDWQGEETQYF,TGCAGTGCTAAGGATTGGCAGGGGGAAGAGACCCAGTACTTC,TRBD1,TRBV20-1,TRBJ2-5,many,14
CSVQGTKSNSYEQYF,TGCAGCGTACAGGGAACCAAATCTAATTCCTACGAGCAGTACTTC,.,TRBV29-1,TRBJ2-7,many,15
CASMFGSGGDHNEQFF,TGCGCCAGCATGTTCGGTAGCGGGGGGGACCACAATGAGCAGTTCTTC,TRBD2,TRBV5-1,TRBJ2-1,.,16
CSVDNPDPSSYNEQFF,TGCAGCGTTGACAACCCCGACCCAAGCTCCTACAATGAGCAGTTCTTC,.,TRBV29-1,TRBJ2-1,many,16
CASSQNRGQNNSPLHF,TGCGCCAGCAGCCAAAATCGGGGACAGAATAATTCACCCCTCCACTTT,TRBD1,TRBV4-3,TRBJ1-6,.,16
CASNRDSPSGELFF,TGTGCCAGTAATAGGGACAGCCCCTCCGGGGAGCTGTTTTTT,TRBD1,TRBV19,TRBJ2-2,many,14
CASSPGGLSGTGELFF,TGCGCCAGCAGCCCCGGAGGTCTTTCGGGCACCGGGGAGCTGTTTTTT,.,TRBV5-1,TRBJ2-2,many,16
CASSPGVLYQETQYF,TGTGCCAGCAGCCCCGGAGTCCTTTACCAAGAGACCCAGTACTTC,.,TRBV7-9,TRBJ2-5,few,15
CASSLALGFGQGRLEAEAFF,TGTGCCAGCAGCTTAGCGTTAGGATTCGGACAGGGCCGGCTTGAGGCTGAAGCTTTCTTT,TRBD1,TRBV11-1,TRBJ1-1,.,20
CASSQEQARAETQYF,TGTGCCAGCAGCCAAGAACAGGCCCGCGCGGAGACCCAGTACTTC,.,TRBV4-2,TRBJ2-5,.,15
CASRSTQDFQETQYF,TGTGCCAGTAGGAGCACACAGGATTTCCAAGAGACCCAGTACTTC,.,TRBV19,TRBJ2-5,.,15
CASRDQPHDRGYSPLHF,TGTGCCAGCAGAGACCAACCTCACGACAGGGGGTATTCACCCCTCCACTTT,TRBD1,TRBV6-2/TRBV6-3,TRBJ1-6,many,17
CASSRPTGELFF,TGTGCCAGCAGTAGACCCACCGGGGAGCTGTTTTTT,.,TRBV28,TRBJ2-2,.,12
CAISESWNAYEQYF,TGTGCCATCAGTGAGTCGTGGAACGCCTACGAGCAGTACTTC,.,TRBV10-3,TRBJ2-7,.,14
CASSVIRLGTGELFF,TGTGCCAGCTCGGTGATCAGACTGGGGACCGGGGAGCTGTTTTTT,.,TRBV6-2/TRBV6-3,TRBJ2-2,.,15
CASSTTRGGLQAFF,TGTGCCAGCAGCACCACCAGGGGAGGCCTTCAGGCGTTTTTT,.,TRBV7-8,TRBJ1-6,.,14
CASSPPNPLTDTQYF,TGTGCCAGCTCACCACCGAATCCCCTCACAGATACGCAGTATTTT,.,TRBV18,TRBJ2-3,.,15
CASSQGPIVSAGANVLTF,TGTGCCAGCAGCCAAGGGCCCATTGTATCGGCAGGGGCCAACGTCCTGACTTTC,.,TRBV14,TRBJ2-6,many,18
CASSLDPMLANVLTF,TGTGCCAGCAGCTTAGACCCCATGCTAGCCAACGTCCTGACTTTC,.,TRBV11-2,TRBJ2-6,.,15
CASSPYKNEPETQYF,TGCGCCAGCAGCCCTTACAAGAACGAACCAGAGACCCAGTACTTC,.,TRBV5-1,TRBJ2-5,many,15
CSARDLGGHSNQPQHF,TGCAGTGCTAGAGATCTCGGGGGGCATAGCAATCAGCCCCAGCATTTT,.,TRBV20-1,TRBJ1-5,many,16
CASRDSVSGANVLTF,TGCGCCAGCAGGGACAGTGTTTCTGGGGCCAACGTCCTGACTTTC,.,TRBV5-1,TRBJ2-6,.,15
CAWSAGSYEQYF,TGTGCCTGGAGTGCCGGCTCCTACGAGCAGTACTTC,.,TRBV30,TRBJ2-7,.,12
CSARDLEIAVYNEQFF,TGCAGTGCTAGAGATCTTGAAATAGCGGTGTACAATGAGCAGTTCTTC,.,TRBV20-1,TRBJ2-1,many,16
CASSYFSSPYEQYF,TGTGCCAGCAGTTACTTCAGTTCTCCCTACGAGCAGTACTTC,.,TRBV6-2/TRBV6-3,TRBJ2-7,.,14
CSAPPLNTEAFF,TGCAGTGCCCCCCCCCTGAACACTGAAGCTTTCTTT,.,TRBV20-1,TRBJ1-1,.,12
CASSRDYNEQFF,TGTGCCAGCAGTCGGGATTACAATGAGCAGTTCTTC,.,TRBV27,TRBJ2-1,many,12